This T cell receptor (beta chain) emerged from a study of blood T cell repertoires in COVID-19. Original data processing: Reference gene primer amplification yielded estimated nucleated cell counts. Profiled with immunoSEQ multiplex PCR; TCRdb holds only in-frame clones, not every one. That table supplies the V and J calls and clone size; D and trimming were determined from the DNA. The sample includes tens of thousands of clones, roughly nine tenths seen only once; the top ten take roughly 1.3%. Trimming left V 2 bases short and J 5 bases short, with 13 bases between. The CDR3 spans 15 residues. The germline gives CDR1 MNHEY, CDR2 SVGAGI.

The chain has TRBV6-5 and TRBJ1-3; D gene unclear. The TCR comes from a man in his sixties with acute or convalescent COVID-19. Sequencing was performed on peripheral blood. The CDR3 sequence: CASSYLPVGRNTIYF. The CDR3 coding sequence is TGTGCCAGCAGTTACCTCCCTGTTGGGCGAAACACCATATATTTT.